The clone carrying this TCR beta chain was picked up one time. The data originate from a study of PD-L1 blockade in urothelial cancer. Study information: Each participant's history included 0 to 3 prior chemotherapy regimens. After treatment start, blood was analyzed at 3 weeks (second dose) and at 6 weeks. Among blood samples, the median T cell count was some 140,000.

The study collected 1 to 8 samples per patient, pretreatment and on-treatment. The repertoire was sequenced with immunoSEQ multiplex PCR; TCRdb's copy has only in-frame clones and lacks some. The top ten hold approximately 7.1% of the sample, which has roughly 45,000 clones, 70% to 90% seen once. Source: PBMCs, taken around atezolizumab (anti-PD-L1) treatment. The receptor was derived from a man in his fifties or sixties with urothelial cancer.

CDR3 coding DNA: TGTGCCAGCAGCTTTTCAGTAAACTACGAGCAGTACTTC. Amino acids: CASSFSVNYEQYF. V is TRBV5-4 and J is TRBJ2-7; D unresolved. The CDR3 runs 13 residues. Trimming took 2 bases from V and 3 from J, leaving 9 bases between them. The germline V gene encodes CDR1 SGHNT and CDR2 YYREEE (reference sequence).